This T cell receptor (beta chain) was identified during a study of cytomegalovirus exposure and HLA in healthy donors (dated by TCRdb to 2017 to 2019). About the full investigation: An earlier analysis of roughly 570 of the donors reported 276 Gb of sequence data and around 110 million unique TCR beta sequences obtained from some 170 million T cells. The genetic ancestry cluster associated with self-reported Caucasian donors included approximately 85% of the 398 genotyped donors. The study combined high-throughput TCR immunosequencing, statistical association of individual TCRs with disease status, and machine learning to predict cytomegalovirus infection status. A later genetic analysis used genome-wide SNP genotypes for about 65% of the roughly 700 donors, treating that subset as a discovery cohort. To decide whether each TCR beta V gene segment behaved as functional or pseudogenic, an earlier analysis of approximately 590 of the donors relied on high-throughput TCR beta sequencing. Using immunosequencing, the study profiled T cell repertoires from 666 subjects and related those repertoires to cytomegalovirus serostatus. An early release covering 500 to 750 HLA-typed donors comprised roughly 300 gigabases of sequencing data and some 79 million unique TCR sequences. Among some 400 genotyped donors of the cohort, an average of approximately 240,000 unique TCR beta nucleotide sequences was sequenced per donor, of which approximately 18% were non-productive. Roughly 5 DR-DQ haplotypes were treated as single units for association and clustering because of strong linkage in the cohort. Rather than drawing on any new phenotypic data, the later analysis identified candidate immune exposures from TCR beta sequences and the way those sequences occurred across donors. Every discovery cohort repertoire had been produced on one sequencing platform. In a later analysis, previously published TCR beta repertoires from several hundred donors were re-analyzed and high-resolution HLA genotyping was added so that TCR occurrence patterns could be studied. The number of donors typed differed by locus, with about 620-630 for A, B, C, DRB1 and DQB1, more than 500 for DQA1, 600 to 610 for DPA1, and under 490 for DPB1. The study aimed to test whether signatures of past pathogen exposure could be identified by cataloging public T cell receptors. Besides the first cohort of 500 to 700 subjects, a separate validation cohort made up of 120 different subjects was used. Both class I and class II loci were covered by HLA typing, at four-digit resolution. Donor age, sex, ethnicity and CMV serostatus were collected together with the repertoire data.

What the research found in general, with its limitations: Assigning TCR associations to individual alleles was difficult when HLA alleles, especially DR and DQ, strongly co-occurred. The classifier was reported to diagnose cytomegalovirus status with high specificity and sensitivity in both the original cohort and the validation cohort. In a later analysis, HLA-associated TCR beta chains were found to be more clonally expanded and to have lower generation probabilities than equally common non-associated chains. According to a later genetic analysis, donors in an Asian-associated ancestry cluster had fewer N-insertions in productive TCRs than the approximately 630-donor mean. Linkage disequilibrium might explain the correlated functional status among segregating V segments, but an unknown experimental factor could not be ruled out. Sequencing depth was assumed to be roughly uniform across donors in the presence/absence analyses, though that assumption may not hold. In a later analysis, most CMV-associated TCR beta chains were found to appear HLA-restricted, with HLA associations seemingly driven largely by CMV exposure. Some IMGT-functional V segments, including TRBV6-2 and TRBV6-3, could not be distinguished by the 87-base-pair reads and were therefore excluded. In the study, around 150 TCR beta chains were listed as associated with cytomegalovirus. Across donors, most TCR sequences were observed very rarely, whereas some public TCRs were present in many individuals. A few of the identified cytomegalovirus-associated TCR beta chains were confirmed in vitro to be specific for cytomegalovirus antigens. The authors suggested that the approach could potentially be generalized to other disease states and immunological phenotypes. In a later analysis, several top co-occurrence clusters were reported to appear linked to parvovirus B19, influenza, CMV and Epstein-Barr virus. A later genetic analysis associated a missense DCLRE1C variant with V-gene and J-gene trimming of TCR beta chains, and an independent cohort replicated the association. A later analysis associated 15,000 or so TCR beta sequences with specific HLA alleles at a false discovery rate of 0.05. An earlier analysis of approximately 530 of the donors showed that most TCR beta V segments appeared in productive rearrangements either about 90% or about 30% of the time, which broadly matched IMGT annotations. For the cohort, immune exposure information was limited to CMV serostatus. Because counts were too low, roughly 16 rarely observed V segments, including chromosome 9 orphons, were excluded from the earlier analysis of 587 of the donors. In a later analysis, TCR association rates were found to vary across HLA loci, with the most associated TCRs seen for DRB1 alleles and the fewest for HLA-C alleles. A further reported finding was that TCR beta sequences accurately predicted the HLA-A and HLA-B alleles for most subjects in the first cohort. Because some donors lacked HLA typing at each locus, the association tests relied only on the typed subset. A cluster of highly shared sequence variants was judged likely to represent a technical artifact of the sequencing pipeline. Only TCR beta chains were sequenced in this cohort, and the absence of alpha or paired-chain data limited detectable features.

The cohort comprised some 700 healthy bone marrow donors. All cohort members were sampled while nominally healthy, although unrecorded immune exposures were likely present. The donor was CMV seronegative and was included in the group of a few hundred seronegative cohort members. Each donor provided a peripheral blood sample, and peripheral blood mononuclear cells were used for TCR beta sequencing. The Qiagen DNeasy Blood Extraction Kit was used to extract genomic DNA from the blood cell samples. Trimming costs V 6 bases and J 4 bases, and their ends lie 13 bases apart. From the germline V gene, CDR1 is WSHSY and CDR2 is SAAADI. The CDR3 starts with the cysteine, ends with the phenylalanine, and has 14 residues. Only the CDR3 DNA is retained, 42 bases long and in frame from the first base. This clone was observed a handful of times. It lacks a known antigen. Base qualities are not provided; no much larger clone lies one nucleotide away.

The receptor library was made with the immunoSEQ multiplex PCR assay. A mixture of 60 forward primers for TCR Vbeta segments and 13 reverse primers for TCR Jbeta segments was used in the multiplex PCR. Amplification of the CDR3 region of rearranged TCR beta genes was performed with a multiplex PCR assay on genomic DNA. Amplified TCR beta libraries were sequenced as 87-base-pair reads on the Illumina HiSeq System. In the authors' own workflow: A later analysis counted about 76 million unique TCR beta chains across the 666 repertoires, and 10 million to 11 million of these chains were shared by at least two donors. Raw reads were error-corrected and collapsed into unique sequences with a nearest-neighbor algorithm that merged closely related sequences to remove PCR and sequencing errors. V, D and J gene segments were assigned by aligning CDR3 sequences to IMGT reference sequences. For a sequence to be retained, a match of at least six nucleotides was required to both a V gene segment and a J gene segment. A rearrangement was called productive if the CDR3 had no stop codons and remained in frame with V and J, and every other rearrangement was called non-productive. Following IMGT convention, CDR3 was defined as the stretch from the second conserved V-encoded cysteine up to the conserved J-encoded phenylalanine. Sequences without an unambiguous match to a single V gene segment were excluded from the earlier analysis of over 500 of the donors. In an earlier analysis of approximately 610 of the donors, V segments were called functional above 56.7% productive rearrangements and were called segregating when the between-donor standard deviation exceeded 5%. A statistical classification framework was developed to diagnose cytomegalovirus status using the catalog of TCR beta chain sequences. A later analysis assigned V and J genes by comparing TCR nucleotide sequences with IMGT/GENE-DB human TR gene sequences. In a later analysis, CDR3 sequences and most-parsimonious VDJ recombination scenarios were assigned using the TCRdist pipeline. In a later analysis, each TCR beta chain was defined by its CDR3 amino acid sequence together with its V-gene family, and reads without a unique V-gene family were excluded. As a way to deal with suspected cross-contamination and a sequencing artifact, a later analysis dropped 592 nucleotide sequences that were highly shared and had low generation probability. In a later analysis, a clonal expansion index was calculated for each public chain from normalized within-repertoire ranks of inferred template counts. Generation probabilities in a later analysis came from a VDJ recombination model fitted to out-of-frame rearrangements, and those results were checked against IGoR. Hypergeometric tests were used in a later analysis to score TCR-TCR, TCR-HLA and TCR-CMV co-occurrence, with a repertoire-size bias correction applied to the TCR pairs. A later analysis estimated false discovery rates by permuting HLA or CMV assignments 20 times. In a later analysis, co-occurring TCRs were grouped using DBSCAN, with TCRdist sequence similarity added in when clustering inside HLA-allele-positive subsets. Repertoires with fewer than 30,000 or more than 120,000 public chains, plus five repertoires with anomalous nucleotide sharing, were excluded from co-occurrence clustering. Imported from immuneACCESS, the table was reduced by TCRdb to in-frame sequences with V and J called. These copies leave out some clones; in studies compared against another copy, an unresolved V gene accounts for under half, and the cause of the remainder is not known. V and J calls and clone size follow that table, whereas D and trimming were derived from the DNA. The sample table shows around 150,000 clones, and around four fifths are seen once. The ten biggest clones cover around 1.3% of the sample.

The source material was PBMCs. This TCR was recovered from a woman aged 45-60 years in good health and CMV-seronegative. The rearranged chain carries TRBV10-2 and TRBJ1-3; TRBD1 might be the D gene, on 5 matching bases. The DNA is TGCGCCAGCAGCGACAGCGTCTTAGGAAACACCATATATTTT. The encoded protein is CASSDSVLGNTIYF.